This TCR beta chain was recorded in a study of identifying expanded T cells in peripheral blood. CDR3 length: 14 amino acids. Trimming removed 1 base at V and 2 bases at J, with 9 bases between. Germline lookup yields CDR1 LGHNA and CDR2 YSLEER. During the collection period, no donor immune events like infections were recorded. Note on this clone: The antigen is not known.

Sequencing used immunoSEQ multiplex PCR; TCRdb keeps in-frame clones, though not all of them. Of about 82,000 clones detected, around 90% appear once; the ten largest clones hold roughly 7%. Study-level findings and limits: Differentially abundant clones: roughly 1.2 between replicates, approximately 16 at 2 to 3 weeks, less than 20 at four. Roughly two-week clone count variance significantly increased as total template count grew.

This sequence originates from a person between 18 and 75 years old in good health. Specimen: blood. V gene TRBV4-3 combines with J gene TRBJ2-7; D might be TRBD2 (5 bases). CDR3 loop: CASSQGTPPYEQYF. CDR3 nucleotide sequence: TGCGCCAGCAGCCAAGGGACTCCTCCCTACGAGCAGTACTTC.